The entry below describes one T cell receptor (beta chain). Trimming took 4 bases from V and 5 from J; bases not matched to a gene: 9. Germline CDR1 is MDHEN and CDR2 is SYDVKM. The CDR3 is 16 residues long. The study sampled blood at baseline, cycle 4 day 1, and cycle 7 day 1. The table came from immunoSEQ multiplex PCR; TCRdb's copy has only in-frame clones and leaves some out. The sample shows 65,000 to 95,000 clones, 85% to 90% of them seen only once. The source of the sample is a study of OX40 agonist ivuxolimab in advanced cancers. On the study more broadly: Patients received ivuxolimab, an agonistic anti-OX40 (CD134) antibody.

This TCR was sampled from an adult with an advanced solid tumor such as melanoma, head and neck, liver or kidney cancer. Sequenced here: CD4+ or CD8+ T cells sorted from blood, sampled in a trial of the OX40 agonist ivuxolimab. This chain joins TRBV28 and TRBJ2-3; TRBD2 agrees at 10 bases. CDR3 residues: CASSSKKREGGDTQYF. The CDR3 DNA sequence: TGTGCCAGCAGTTCAAAGAAGCGGGAGGGTGGAGATACGCAGTATTTT.